This record concerns one TCR beta chain sequence. This sample is part of a study of T cell changes during pregnancy in multiple sclerosis. The CDR3 runs 13 residues. The repertoire was sequenced with immunoSEQ multiplex PCR; TCRdb's copy has only in-frame clones and lacks some. This sample has under 80,000 clones, with approximately 89% found just once. The genes are TRBV21-1 and TRBJ1-4; the D call of TRBD1 is as the table states it, not checked on the DNA. TRBV21-1 is a pseudogene. The starting material was peripheral blood, obtained in the second trimester of pregnancy. The sequence came from a female donor with multiple sclerosis, enrolled in a pregnancy study. The CDR3 bases are TGTGCCTTACAGGGGTCGGGAAATGAAAAACTGTTTTTT. Residues: CALQGSGNEKLFF.